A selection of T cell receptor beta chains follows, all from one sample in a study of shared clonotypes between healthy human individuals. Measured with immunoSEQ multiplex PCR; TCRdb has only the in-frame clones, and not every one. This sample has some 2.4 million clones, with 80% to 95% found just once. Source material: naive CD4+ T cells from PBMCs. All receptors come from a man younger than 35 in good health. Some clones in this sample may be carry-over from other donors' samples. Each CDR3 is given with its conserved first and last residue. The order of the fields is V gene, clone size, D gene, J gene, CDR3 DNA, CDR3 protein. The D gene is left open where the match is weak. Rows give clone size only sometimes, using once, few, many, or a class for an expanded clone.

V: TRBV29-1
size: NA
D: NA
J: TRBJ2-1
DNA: TGCAGCGCCACACGCGGCAGCTGCAATGAGCAGTTCTTC
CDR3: CSATRGSCNEQFF

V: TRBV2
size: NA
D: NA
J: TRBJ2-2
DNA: TGTGCCAGCAGTGTTCTTAAAGGGGGCACCGGGGAGCTGTTTTTT
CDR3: CASSVLKGGTGELFF

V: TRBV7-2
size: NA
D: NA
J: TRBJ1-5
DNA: TGTGCCAGCAGCCCCCCCGGACTCAGGGATGTTCAGCCCCAGCATTTT
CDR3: CASSPPGLRDVQPQHF

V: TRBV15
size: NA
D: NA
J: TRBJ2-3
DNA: TGTGCCACCAGCAGAGGGGGCGGGGGGACAGGGTCAGATACGCAGTATTTT
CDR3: CATSRGGGGTGSDTQYF

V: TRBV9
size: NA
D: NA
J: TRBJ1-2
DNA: TGTGCCAGCAGCGTAGGGGACGCAACACTCTCGTATGAATTC
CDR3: CASSVGDATLSYEF

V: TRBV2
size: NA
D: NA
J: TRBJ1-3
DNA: TGTGCCAGCACATTAGAAGGGAGAAACACCATATATTTT
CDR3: CASTLEGRNTIYF

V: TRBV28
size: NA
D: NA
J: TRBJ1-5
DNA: TGTGCCAGCAGTTTCCAGAGACAGCCCCAGCATTTT
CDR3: CASSFQRQPQHF

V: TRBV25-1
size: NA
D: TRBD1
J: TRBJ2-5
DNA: TGTGCCAGCAGTGTAACCGGGACAGGGTGGGGGGAGACCCAGTACTTC
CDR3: CASSVTGTGWGETQYF

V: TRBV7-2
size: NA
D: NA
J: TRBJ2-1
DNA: TGTGCCAGCAGCTCCCGACGGTCGGGCTTCTACAATGAGCAGTTCTTC
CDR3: CASSSRRSGFYNEQFF

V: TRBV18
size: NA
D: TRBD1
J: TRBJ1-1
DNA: TGTGCCAGCTCACGGGCCGGGACAGCAGGCACTGAAGCTTTCTTT
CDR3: CASSRAGTAGTEAFF

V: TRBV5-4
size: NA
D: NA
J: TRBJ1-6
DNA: TGTGCCAGCAGCTACCGGGGAAGGGGTCCCTATTCACCCCTCCACTTT
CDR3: CASSYRGRGPYSPLHF

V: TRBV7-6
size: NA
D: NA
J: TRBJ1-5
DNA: TGTGCCAGCAGCTTAGAACAGGGCAATCAGCCCCAGCATTTT
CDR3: CASSLEQGNQPQHF

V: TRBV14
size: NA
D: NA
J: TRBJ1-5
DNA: TGTGCCAGCAGCCACCTCTCGGCCCCGAGACACAGCAATCAGCCCCAGCATTTT
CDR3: CASSHLSAPRHSNQPQHF

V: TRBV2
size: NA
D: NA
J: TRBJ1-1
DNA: TGTGCCAGCAGTGGAGTGGGGGCGCGAGGGGAAGGGTATAAGAGCACTGAAGCTTTCTTT
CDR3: CASSGVGARGEGYKSTEAFF

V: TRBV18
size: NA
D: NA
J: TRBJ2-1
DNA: TGTGCCAGCTCACCGCTCCCAGTGGACTCCTACAATGAGCAGTTCTTC
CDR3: CASSPLPVDSYNEQFF

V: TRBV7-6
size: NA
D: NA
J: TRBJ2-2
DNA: TGTGCCAGCAGCTTAAGAGGTAGCCCCACCGCCGGGGAGCTGTTTTTT
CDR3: CASSLRGSPTAGELFF

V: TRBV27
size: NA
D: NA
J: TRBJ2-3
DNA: TGTGCCAGCAGTCCCCGACAGGGCCGGGCGCTAGCGGCGTCAGATACGCAGTATTTT
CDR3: CASSPRQGRALAASDTQYF

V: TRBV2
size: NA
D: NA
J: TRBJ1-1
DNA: TGTGCCAGCACCACGGACAGAAACACTGAAGCTTTCTTT
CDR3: CASTTDRNTEAFF

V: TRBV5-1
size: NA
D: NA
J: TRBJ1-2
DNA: TGCGCCAGCAGCTTGGAGGCAGGGCTCTATGGCTACACCTTC
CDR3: CASSLEAGLYGYTF

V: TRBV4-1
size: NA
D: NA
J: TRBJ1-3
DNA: TGCGCCAGCAGCCAACAGACAGACAGGTTCTCTGGAAACACCATATATTTT
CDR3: CASSQQTDRFSGNTIYF

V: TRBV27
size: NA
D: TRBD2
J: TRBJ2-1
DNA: TGTGCCAGCAGTTTATCGAATGGCGGGAGGGCCCACAATGAGCAGTTCTTC
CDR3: CASSLSNGGRAHNEQFF

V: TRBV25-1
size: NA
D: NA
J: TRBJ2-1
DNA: TGTGCCACCCGGGGGAGTAGTAATGAGCAGTTCTTC
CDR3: CATRGSSNEQFF

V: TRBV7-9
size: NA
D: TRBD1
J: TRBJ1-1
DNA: TGTGCCAGCAGATTACCGGGACAGCTCACTATTAACACTGAAGCTTTCTTT
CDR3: CASRLPGQLTINTEAFF

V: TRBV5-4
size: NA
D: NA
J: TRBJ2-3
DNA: TGTGCCAGCAGCCGACACTCTAGTACAGATACGCAGTATTTT
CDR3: CASSRHSSTDTQYF

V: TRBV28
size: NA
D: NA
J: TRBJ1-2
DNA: TGTGCCAGCAGTTTACGGGAGTGGGGGGGCTACACCTTC
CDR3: CASSLREWGGYTF

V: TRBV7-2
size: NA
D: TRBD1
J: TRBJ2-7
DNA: TGTGCCAGCAGCTTGACAGGGTCTTCCTACGAGCAGTACTTC
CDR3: CASSLTGSSYEQYF

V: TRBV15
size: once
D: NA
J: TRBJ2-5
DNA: TGTGCCACCAGCAGAGTACTAGAGACCCAGTACTTC
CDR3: CATSRVLETQYF

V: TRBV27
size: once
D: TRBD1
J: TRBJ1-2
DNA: TGTGCCAGCAGTTTGTCCGCCGGGACAGGGGTCTCTGGCTACACCTTC
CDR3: CASSLSAGTGVSGYTF

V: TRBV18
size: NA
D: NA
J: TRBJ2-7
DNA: TGTGCCAGCTCACCACGGCGCCAGCAAGCCTACGAGCAGTACTTC
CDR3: CASSPRRQQAYEQYF

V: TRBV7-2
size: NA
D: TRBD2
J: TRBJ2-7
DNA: TGTGCCAGCAGCTTACGGACTAGCTCCTACGAGCAGTACTTC
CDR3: CASSLRTSSYEQYF

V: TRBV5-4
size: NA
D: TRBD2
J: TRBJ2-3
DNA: TGTGCCAGCAGCCCAACCTACCGACTAGCGGGAGAGGAAGATACGCAGTATTTT
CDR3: CASSPTYRLAGEEDTQYF

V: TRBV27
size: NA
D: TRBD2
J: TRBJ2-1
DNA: TGTGCCAGCAGTTTCAAGGGACTAGAAACCTACAATGAGCAGTTCTTC
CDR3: CASSFKGLETYNEQFF

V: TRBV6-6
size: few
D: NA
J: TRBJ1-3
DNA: TGTGCCAGCAGTTACTCAGGAAACTCTGGAAACACCATATATTTT
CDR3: CASSYSGNSGNTIYF

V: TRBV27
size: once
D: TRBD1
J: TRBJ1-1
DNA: TGTGCCAGCAGGCGACAGGGGAGACAAGCTTTCTTT
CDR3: CASRRQGRQAFF

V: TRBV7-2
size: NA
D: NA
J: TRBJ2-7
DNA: TGTGCCAGCAGCCCCGTAGCGACTGAGCAGTACTTC
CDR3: CASSPVATEQYF

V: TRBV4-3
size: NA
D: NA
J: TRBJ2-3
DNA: TGCGCCAGCAGCCAAGAACTGAGGGGAAGCACAGATACGCAGTATTTT
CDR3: CASSQELRGSTDTQYF

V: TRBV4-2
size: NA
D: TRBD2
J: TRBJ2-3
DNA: TGTGCCAGCAGCCAAGAACCGGGACTAGCGGGAGGCTGGGTCACAGATACGCAGTATTTT
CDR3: CASSQEPGLAGGWVTDTQYF

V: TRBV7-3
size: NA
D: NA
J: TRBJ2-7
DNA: TGTGCCAGCAGCTTAACGGGGGGCTACGAGCAGTACTTC
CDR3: CASSLTGGYEQYF

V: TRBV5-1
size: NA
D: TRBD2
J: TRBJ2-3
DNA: TGCGCCAGCAGCACTACTAGCGGGAGCGCAGATACGCAGTATTTT
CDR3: CASSTTSGSADTQYF

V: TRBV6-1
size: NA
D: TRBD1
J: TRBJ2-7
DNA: TGTGCCAGCAGTGAAGTTAAAACAGGGGCCCAATCGTGTTACTTC
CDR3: CASSEVKTGAQSCYF

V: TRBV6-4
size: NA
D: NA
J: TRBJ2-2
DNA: TGTGCCAGCGGTGACCGGGAGCTGTTTTTT
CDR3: CASGDRELFF

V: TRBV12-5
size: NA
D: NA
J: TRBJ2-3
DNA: TGTGCTAGTGGTCGAGGACAGTCTTCAGATACGCAGTATTTT
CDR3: CASGRGQSSDTQYF

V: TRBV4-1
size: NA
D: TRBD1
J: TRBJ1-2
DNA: TGCGCCAGCAGCCAAGTTACAGGGGGGAGCTACACCTTC
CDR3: CASSQVTGGSYTF

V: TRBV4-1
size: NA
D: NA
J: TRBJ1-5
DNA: TGCGCCAGCAGCCAAGACGGGGATCAGCCCCAGCATTTT
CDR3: CASSQDGDQPQHF

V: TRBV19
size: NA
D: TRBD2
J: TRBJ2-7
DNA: TGTGCCAGTAGTACCCAACTAGCGGGAAAATACGAGCAGTACTTC
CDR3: CASSTQLAGKYEQYF

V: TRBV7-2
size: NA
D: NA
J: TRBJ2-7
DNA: TGTGCCAGCAGCTTAGGTCGGCAGACCTACGAGCAGTACTTC
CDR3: CASSLGRQTYEQYF

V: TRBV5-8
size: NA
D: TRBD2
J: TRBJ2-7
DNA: TGTGCCAGCAGCTTACTAGCGGACCCTACTTACGAGCAGTACTTC
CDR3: CASSLLADPTYEQYF

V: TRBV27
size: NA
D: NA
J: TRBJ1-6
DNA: TGTGCCAGCAGTTTGACCGGACGCCTTGGTAATTCACCCCTCCACTTT
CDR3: CASSLTGRLGNSPLHF

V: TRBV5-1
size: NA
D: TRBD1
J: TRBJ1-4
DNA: TGCGCCAGCAGCGGGACAGGGGCGCGGGCTAATGAAAAACTGTTTTTT
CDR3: CASSGTGARANEKLFF

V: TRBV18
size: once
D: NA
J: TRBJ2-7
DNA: TGTGCCAGCTCACCCCGACAGGATGGGGAGCAGTACTTC
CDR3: CASSPRQDGEQYF

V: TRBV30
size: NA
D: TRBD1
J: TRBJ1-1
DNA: TGTGCCTGGCACCCCGACAGGGGGCAGGCTGAAGCTTTCTTT
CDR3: CAWHPDRGQAEAFF

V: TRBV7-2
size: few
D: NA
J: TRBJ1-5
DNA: TGTGCCAGCAGCCCCAGGGGCAATCAGCCCCAGCATTTT
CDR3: CASSPRGNQPQHF

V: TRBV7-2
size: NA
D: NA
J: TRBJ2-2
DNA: TGTGCCAGCAGCTCTATGGGGCTCACCGGGGAGCTGTTTTTT
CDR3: CASSSMGLTGELFF

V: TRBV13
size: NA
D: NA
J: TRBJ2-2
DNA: TGTGCCAGCAGCTCAAGTGGGGGAGATACCGGGGAGCTGTTTTTT
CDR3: CASSSSGGDTGELFF

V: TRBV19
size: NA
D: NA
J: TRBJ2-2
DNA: TGTGCCAGTACCTCTCATTTTGAGTCAGGGTTGAACACCGGGGAGCTGTTTTTT
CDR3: CASTSHFESGLNTGELFF

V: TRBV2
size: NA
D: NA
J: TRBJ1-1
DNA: TGTGCCAGCAGTCAAGGGACGGGCACTGAAGCTTTCTTT
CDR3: CASSQGTGTEAFF

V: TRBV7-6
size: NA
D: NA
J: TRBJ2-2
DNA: TGTGCCAGCAGCTTAGACCAGGGTTGGCTAGCTTCCGGGGAGCTGTTTTTT
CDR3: CASSLDQGWLASGELFF

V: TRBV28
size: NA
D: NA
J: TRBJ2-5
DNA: TGTGCCAGCAGTTTTCAGGGTGGAGCCCAAGAGACCCAGTACTTC
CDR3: CASSFQGGAQETQYF

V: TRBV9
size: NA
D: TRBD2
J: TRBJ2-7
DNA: TGTGCCAGCAGCCCGGGACTAGCGGGGAGGACGGGTGCCGAGCAGTACTTC
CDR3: CASSPGLAGRTGAEQYF